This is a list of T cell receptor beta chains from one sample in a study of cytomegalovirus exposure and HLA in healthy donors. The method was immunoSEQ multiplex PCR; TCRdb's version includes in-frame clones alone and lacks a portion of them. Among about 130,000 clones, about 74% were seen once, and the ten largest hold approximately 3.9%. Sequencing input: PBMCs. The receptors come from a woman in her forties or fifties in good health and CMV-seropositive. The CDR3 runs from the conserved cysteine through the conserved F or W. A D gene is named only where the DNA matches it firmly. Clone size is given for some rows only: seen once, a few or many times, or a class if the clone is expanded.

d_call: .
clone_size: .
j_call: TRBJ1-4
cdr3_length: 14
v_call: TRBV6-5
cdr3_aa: CASRSVATNEKLFF
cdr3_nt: TGTGCCAGCAGATCGGTCGCAACTAATGAAAAACTGTTTTTT

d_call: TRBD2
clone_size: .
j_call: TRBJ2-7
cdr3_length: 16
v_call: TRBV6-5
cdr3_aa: CASSYSSGASSYEQYF
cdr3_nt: TGTGCCAGCAGTTACTCGAGCGGGGCGAGCTCCTACGAGCAGTACTTC

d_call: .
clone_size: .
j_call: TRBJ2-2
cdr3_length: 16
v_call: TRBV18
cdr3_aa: CASSPQEAAVTGELFF
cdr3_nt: TGTGCCAGCTCCCCTCAGGAGGCGGCAGTCACCGGGGAGCTGTTTTTT

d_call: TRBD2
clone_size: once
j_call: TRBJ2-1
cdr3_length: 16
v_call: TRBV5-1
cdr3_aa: CASGIQQGTSGGEQFF
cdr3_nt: TGCGCCAGCGGCATACAACAAGGGACTAGCGGGGGCGAGCAGTTCTTC

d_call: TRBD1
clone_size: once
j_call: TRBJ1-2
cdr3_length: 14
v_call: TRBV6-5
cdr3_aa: CASSYQGQSYGYTF
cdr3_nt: TGTGCCAGCAGTTACCAGGGACAGAGTTATGGCTACACCTTC

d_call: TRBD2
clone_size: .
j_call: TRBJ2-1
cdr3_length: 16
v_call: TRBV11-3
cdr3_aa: CASSSSGTSGYNEQFF
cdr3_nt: TGTGCCAGCAGCTCCTCCGGGACTAGCGGATACAATGAGCAGTTCTTC

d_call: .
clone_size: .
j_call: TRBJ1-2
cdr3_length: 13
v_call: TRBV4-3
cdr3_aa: CASSQKGGYGYTF
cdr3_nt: TGCGCCAGCAGCCAAAAAGGGGGCTATGGCTACACCTTC

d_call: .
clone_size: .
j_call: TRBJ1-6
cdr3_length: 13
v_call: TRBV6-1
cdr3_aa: CASSETIAGSLHF
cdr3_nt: TGTGCCAGCAGTGAAACGATTGCCGGGTCCCTCCACTTT

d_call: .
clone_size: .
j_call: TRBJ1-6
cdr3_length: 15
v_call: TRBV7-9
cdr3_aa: CASSLLNYKDSPLHF
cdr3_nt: TGTGCCAGCAGTTTACTGAACTACAAGGATTCACCCCTCCACTTT

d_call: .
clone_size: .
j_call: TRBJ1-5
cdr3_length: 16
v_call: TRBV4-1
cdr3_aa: CASSQVRQAGIQPQHF
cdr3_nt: TGCGCCAGCAGCCAAGTAAGACAGGCAGGAATTCAGCCCCAGCATTTT

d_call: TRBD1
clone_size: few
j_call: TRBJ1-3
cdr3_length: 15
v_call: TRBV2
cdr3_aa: CASRPDRASGNTIYF
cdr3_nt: TGTGCCAGCAGACCGGACAGGGCAAGTGGAAACACCATATATTTT

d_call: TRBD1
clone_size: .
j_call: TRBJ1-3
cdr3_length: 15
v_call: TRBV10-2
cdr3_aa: CASSETGPLGNTIYF
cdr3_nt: TGCGCCAGTAGTGAGACAGGGCCGTTGGGAAACACCATATATTTT

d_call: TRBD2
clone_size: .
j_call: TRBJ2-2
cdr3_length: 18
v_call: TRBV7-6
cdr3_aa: CASSLLPGTSGGTGELFF
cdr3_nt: TGTGCCAGCAGCTTATTGCCCGGGACTAGCGGGGGAACCGGGGAGCTGTTTTTT

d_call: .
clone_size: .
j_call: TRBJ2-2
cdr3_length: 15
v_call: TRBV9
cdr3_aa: CASSPGGVLSGELFF
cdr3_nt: TGTGCCAGCAGCCCCGGCGGGGTATTGTCCGGGGAGCTGTTTTTT

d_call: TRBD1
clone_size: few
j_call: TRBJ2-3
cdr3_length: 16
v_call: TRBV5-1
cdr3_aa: CASRKTRTGLTDTQYF
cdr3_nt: TGCGCCAGCAGAAAAACGAGGACAGGGCTCACAGATACGCAGTATTTT

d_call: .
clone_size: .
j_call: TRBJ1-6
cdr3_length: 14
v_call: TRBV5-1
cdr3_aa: CASSLGQDNSPLHF
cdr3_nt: TGCGCCAGCAGCTTGGGACAGGATAATTCACCCCTCCACTTT

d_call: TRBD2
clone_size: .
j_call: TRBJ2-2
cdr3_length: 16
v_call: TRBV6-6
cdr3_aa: CASSLRLATNTGELFF
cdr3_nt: TGTGCCAGCAGTCTTCGACTAGCGACGAACACCGGGGAGCTGTTTTTT

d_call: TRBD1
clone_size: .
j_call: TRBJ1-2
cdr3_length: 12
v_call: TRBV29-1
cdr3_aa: CSARTGTYGYTF
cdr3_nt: TGCAGCGCTCGGACAGGGACCTATGGCTACACCTTC

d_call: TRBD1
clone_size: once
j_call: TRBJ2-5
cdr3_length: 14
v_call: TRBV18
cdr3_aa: CASSPTGREETQYF
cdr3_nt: TGTGCCAGCTCACCGACAGGGAGAGAAGAGACCCAGTACTTC

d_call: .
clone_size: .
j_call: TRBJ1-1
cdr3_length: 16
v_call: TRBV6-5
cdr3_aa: CASSYWGGAGNTEAFF
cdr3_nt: TGTGCCAGCAGTTACTGGGGGGGCGCGGGGAACACTGAAGCTTTCTTT

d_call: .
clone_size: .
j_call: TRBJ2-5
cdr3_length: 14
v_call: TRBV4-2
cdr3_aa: CASSQGSGQETQYF
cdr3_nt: TGTGCCAGCAGCCAAGGCAGCGGCCAAGAGACCCAGTACTTC

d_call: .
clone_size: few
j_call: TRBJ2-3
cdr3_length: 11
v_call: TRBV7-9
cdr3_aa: CATAGTDTQYF
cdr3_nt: TGTGCCACAGCGGGCACAGATACGCAGTATTTT

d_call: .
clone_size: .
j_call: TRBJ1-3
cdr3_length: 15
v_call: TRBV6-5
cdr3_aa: CASTMDLALGNTIYF
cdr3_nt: TGTGCCAGCACCATGGACCTAGCTCTTGGAAACACCATATATTTT

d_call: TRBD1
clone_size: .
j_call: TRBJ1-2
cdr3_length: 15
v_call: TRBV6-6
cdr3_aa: CASSYSRTGKDGYTF
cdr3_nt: TGTGCCAGCAGTTACTCTCGGACAGGGAAGGACGGCTACACCTTC

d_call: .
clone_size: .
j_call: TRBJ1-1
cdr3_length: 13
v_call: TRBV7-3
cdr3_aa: CASSAEMNTEAFF
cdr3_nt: TGTGCCAGCAGCGCGGAGATGAACACTGAAGCTTTCTTT

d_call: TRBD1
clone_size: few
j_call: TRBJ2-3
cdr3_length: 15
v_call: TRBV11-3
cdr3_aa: CASSLDGTGDDTQYF
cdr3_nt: TGTGCCAGCAGCTTAGACGGGACAGGGGACGATACGCAGTATTTT

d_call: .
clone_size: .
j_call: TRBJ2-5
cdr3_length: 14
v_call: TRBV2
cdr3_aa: CASNTLGQQETQYF
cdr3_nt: TGTGCCAGCAATACCCTCGGACAACAAGAGACCCAGTACTTC

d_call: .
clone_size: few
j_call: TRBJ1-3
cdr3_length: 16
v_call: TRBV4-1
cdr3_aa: CASSQESREPGNTIYF
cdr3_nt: TGCGCCAGCAGCCAAGAGTCCAGGGAACCTGGAAACACCATATATTTT

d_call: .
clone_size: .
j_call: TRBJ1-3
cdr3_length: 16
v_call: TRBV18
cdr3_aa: CASSLGLIFSGNTIYF
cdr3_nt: TGTGCCAGCTCACTTGGACTTATTTTCTCTGGAAACACCATATATTTT

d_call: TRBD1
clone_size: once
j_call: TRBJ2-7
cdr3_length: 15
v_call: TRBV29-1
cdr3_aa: CSALYRDRVSYEQYF
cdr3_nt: TGCAGCGCTTTGTACCGGGACAGGGTCTCCTACGAGCAGTACTTC

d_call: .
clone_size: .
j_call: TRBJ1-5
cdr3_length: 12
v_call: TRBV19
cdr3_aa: CASSIFDQPQHF
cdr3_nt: TGTGCCAGTAGTATCTTCGATCAGCCCCAGCATTTT

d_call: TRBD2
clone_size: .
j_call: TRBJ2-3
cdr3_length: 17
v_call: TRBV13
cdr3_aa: CASSLLAGGPSTDTQYF
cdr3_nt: TGTGCCAGCAGCTTGCTAGCGGGGGGTCCTAGCACAGATACGCAGTATTTT

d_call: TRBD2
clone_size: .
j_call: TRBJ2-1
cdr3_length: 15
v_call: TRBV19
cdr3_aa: CASLSGGASRNEQFF
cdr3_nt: TGTGCCAGCCTTAGCGGGGGGGCCTCAAGAAATGAGCAGTTCTTC

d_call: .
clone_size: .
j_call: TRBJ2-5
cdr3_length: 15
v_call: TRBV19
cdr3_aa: CASSSKAGIPETQYF
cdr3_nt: TGTGCCAGTAGTTCCAAGGCGGGAATCCCAGAGACCCAGTACTTC

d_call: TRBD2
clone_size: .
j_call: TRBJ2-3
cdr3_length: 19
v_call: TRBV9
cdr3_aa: CASSVGPHTSGEGTDTQYF
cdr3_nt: TGTGCCAGCAGCGTAGGACCCCACACTAGCGGGGAAGGCACAGATACGCAGTATTTT

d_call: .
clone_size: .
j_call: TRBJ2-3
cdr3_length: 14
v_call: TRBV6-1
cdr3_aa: CASEAGISTDTQYF
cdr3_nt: TGTGCCAGCGAGGCAGGGATCTCCACAGATACGCAGTATTTT

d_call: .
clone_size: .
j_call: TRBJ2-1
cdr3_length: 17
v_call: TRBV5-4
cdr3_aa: CASSPPRGASGSNEQFF
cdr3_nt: TGTGCCAGCAGCCCTCCCCGGGGGGCTAGCGGTAGCAATGAGCAGTTCTTC

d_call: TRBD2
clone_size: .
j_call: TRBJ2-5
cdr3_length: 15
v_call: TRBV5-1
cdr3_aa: CASSLALAGSETQYF
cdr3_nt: TGCGCCAGCAGCTTGGCCCTAGCGGGGTCAGAGACCCAGTACTTC

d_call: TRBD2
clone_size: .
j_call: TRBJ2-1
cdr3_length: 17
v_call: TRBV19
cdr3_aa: CASSNSRTSGALNEQFF
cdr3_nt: TGTGCCAGTAGTAACTCTCGGACTAGCGGGGCGCTAAATGAGCAGTTCTTC

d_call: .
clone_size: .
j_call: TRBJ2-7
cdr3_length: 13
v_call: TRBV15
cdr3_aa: CATSRDNRGEQYF
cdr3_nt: TGTGCCACCAGCAGAGATAATAGAGGGGAGCAGTACTTC

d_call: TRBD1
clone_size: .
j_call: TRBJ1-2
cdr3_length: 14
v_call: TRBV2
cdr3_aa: CASSPGTVIYGYTF
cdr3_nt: TGTGCCAGCAGCCCCGGGACAGTGATCTATGGCTACACCTTC

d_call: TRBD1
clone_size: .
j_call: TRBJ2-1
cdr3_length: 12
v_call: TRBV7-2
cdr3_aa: CASSLMRQGMFF
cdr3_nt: TGTGCCAGCAGCTTAATGCGACAGGGGATGTTCTTC

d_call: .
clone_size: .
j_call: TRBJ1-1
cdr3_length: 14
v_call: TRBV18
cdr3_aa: CASSPFEEFTEAFF
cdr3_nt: TGTGCCAGCTCACCATTCGAGGAGTTCACTGAAGCTTTCTTT

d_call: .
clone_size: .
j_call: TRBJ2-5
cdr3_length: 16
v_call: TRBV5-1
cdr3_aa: CASSRGAGALQETQYF
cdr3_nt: TGCGCCAGCAGTCGGGGGGCAGGGGCCCTCCAAGAGACCCAGTACTTC

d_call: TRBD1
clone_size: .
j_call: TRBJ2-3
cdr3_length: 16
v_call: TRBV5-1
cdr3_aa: CASSPGRTGVTDTQYF
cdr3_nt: TGCGCCAGCAGCCCCGGGCGGACAGGCGTCACAGATACGCAGTATTTT

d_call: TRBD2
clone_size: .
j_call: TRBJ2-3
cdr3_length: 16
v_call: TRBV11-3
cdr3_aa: CASSLGSAGGTDTQYF
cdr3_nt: TGTGCCAGCAGCTTAGGCTCAGCGGGGGGGACAGATACGCAGTATTTT

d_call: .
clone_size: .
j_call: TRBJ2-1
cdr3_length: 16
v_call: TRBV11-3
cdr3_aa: CASSGGGQSSYNEQFF
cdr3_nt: TGTGCCAGCAGCGGGGGGGGCCAGAGCTCCTACAATGAGCAGTTCTTC

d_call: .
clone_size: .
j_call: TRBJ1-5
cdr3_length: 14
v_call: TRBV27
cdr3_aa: CASSLGQYNQPQHF
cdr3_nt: TGTGCCAGCAGTTTAGGACAGTACAATCAGCCCCAGCATTTT

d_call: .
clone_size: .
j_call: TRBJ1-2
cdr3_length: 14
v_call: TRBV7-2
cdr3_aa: CASSLNRANYGYTF
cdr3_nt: TGTGCCAGCAGCTTAAACAGGGCTAACTATGGCTACACCTTC

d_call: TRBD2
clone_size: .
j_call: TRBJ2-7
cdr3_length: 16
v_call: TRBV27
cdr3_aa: CASSLTPGRANYEQYF
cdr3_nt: TGTGCCAGCAGCCTAACCCCGGGGAGGGCCAATTACGAGCAGTACTTC

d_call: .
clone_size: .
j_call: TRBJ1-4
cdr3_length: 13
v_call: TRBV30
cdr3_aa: CAWSLGGGEKLFF
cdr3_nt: TGTGCCTGGAGCCTGGGGGGGGGTGAAAAACTGTTTTTT

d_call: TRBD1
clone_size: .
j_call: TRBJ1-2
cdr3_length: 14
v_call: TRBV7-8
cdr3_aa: CASSLGTGRYGYTF
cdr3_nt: TGTGCCAGCAGCCTTGGGACAGGGAGATATGGCTACACCTTC

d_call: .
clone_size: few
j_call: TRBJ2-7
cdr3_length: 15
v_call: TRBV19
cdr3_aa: CASSLSGESSYEQYF
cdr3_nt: TGTGCCAGTAGCCTTAGCGGTGAAAGCTCCTACGAGCAGTACTTC

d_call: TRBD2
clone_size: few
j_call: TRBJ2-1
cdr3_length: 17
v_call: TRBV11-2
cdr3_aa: CASSPRGGGAAYNEQFF
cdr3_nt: TGTGCCAGCAGCCCGAGGGGCGGGGGGGCAGCTTACAATGAGCAGTTCTTC

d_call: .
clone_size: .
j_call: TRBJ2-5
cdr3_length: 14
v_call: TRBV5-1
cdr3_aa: CASSLGQQQETQYF
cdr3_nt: TGCGCCAGCAGCCTAGGACAGCAACAAGAGACCCAGTACTTC

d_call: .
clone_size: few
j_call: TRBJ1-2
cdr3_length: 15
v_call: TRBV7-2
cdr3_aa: CASSLERSNNYGYTF
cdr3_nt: TGTGCCAGCAGCTTAGAACGGAGTAATAACTATGGCTACACCTTC

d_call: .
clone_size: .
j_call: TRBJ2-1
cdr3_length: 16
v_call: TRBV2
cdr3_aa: CASRTLGVPVLNEQFF
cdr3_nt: TGTGCCAGCAGAACACTCGGGGTACCCGTCCTCAATGAGCAGTTCTTC